The T cell receptor beta chain under discussion was sequenced for a study of memory CD4+ T cells and cytomegalovirus serostatus. Whole-study results and caveats: CD4+ memory repertoires contained about two fifths of the roughly 160 reported CMV TCRbeta sequences.

Only in-frame clones appear in the TCRdb table, and some are missing; sequencing was by immunoSEQ multiplex PCR. There are some 48,000 clones in the sample; roughly 73% occur only once, and approximately 0.78% lies in the top ten. In the case of this clone: The antigen is not known.

Single viable CD3+CD4+CD8-CD45RO+ cells were sorted as the memory CD4+ T cells. This sequence was found in an adult in good health and CMV-seronegative. Material: memory CD4+ T cells from blood.

The CDR3 here is CASSLTGGQPQHF. The CDR3 nucleotides are TGTGCCAGCAGCTTGACGGGGGGACAGCCCCAGCATTTT. J is TRBJ1-5 and V is TRBV5-6, with D perhaps matching TRBD1 (5 bases). The germline V gene has CDR1 SGHDT and CDR2 YYEEEE. The V gene lost 1 base and the J gene lost 7 bases, with 9 bases spanning the gap. The CDR3 spans 13 residues.